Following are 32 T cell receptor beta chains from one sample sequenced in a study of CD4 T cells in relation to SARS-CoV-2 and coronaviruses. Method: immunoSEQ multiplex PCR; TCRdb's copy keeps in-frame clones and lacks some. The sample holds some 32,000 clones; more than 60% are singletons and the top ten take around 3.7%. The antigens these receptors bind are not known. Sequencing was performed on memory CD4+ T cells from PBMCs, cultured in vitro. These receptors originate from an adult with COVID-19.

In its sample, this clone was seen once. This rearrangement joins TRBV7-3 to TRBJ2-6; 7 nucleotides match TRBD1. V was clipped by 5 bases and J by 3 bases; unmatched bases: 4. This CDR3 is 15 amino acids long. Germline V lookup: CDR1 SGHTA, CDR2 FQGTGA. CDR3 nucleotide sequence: TGTGCCAGCAGCCCCAGGGGGAATGGGGCCAACGTCCTGACTTTC. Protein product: CASSPRGNGANVLTF.

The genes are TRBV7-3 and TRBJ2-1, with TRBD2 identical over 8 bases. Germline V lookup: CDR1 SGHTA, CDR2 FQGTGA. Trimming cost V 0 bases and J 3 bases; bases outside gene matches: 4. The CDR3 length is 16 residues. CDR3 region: CASSLTLAGFYNEQFF. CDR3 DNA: TGTGCCAGCAGCTTAACGCTAGCGGGTTTCTACAATGAGCAGTTCTTC.

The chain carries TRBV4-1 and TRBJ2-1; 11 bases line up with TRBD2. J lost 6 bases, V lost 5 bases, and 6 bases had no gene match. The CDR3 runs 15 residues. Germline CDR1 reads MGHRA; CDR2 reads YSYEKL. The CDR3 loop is CASSSTSGSFNEQFF. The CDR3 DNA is TGCGCCAGCAGCTCTACTAGCGGGAGTTTCAATGAGCAGTTCTTC.

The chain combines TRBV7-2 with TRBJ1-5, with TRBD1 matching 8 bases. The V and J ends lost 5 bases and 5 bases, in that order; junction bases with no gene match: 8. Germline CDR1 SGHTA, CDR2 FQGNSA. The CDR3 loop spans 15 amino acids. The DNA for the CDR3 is TGTGCCAGCAGCCCCGACAGGGGCAGCGATCAGCCCCAGCATTTT. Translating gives CASSPDRGSDQPQHF.

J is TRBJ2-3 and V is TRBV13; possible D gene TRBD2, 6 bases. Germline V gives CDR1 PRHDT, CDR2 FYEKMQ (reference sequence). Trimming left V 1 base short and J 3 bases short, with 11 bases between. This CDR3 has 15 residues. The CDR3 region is CASSLVGRPTDTQYF. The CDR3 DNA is TGTGCCAGCAGCTTAGTCGGGAGACCAACAGATACGCAGTATTTT.

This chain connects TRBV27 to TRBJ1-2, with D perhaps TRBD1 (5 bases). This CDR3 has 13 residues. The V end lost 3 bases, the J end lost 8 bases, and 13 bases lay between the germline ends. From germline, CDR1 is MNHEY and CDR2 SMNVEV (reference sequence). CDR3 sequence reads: CASSFRGREGYTF. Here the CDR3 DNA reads TGTGCCAGCAGTTTTAGGGGACGGGAGGGCTACACCTTC.

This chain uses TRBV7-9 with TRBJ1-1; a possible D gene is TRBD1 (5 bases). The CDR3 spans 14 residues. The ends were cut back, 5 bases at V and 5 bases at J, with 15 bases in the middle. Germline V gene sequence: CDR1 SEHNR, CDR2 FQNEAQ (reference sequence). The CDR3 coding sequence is TGTGCCAGCAGCCACGGGGCCGGGGAGACTGAAGCTTTCTTT. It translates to CASSHGAGETEAFF.

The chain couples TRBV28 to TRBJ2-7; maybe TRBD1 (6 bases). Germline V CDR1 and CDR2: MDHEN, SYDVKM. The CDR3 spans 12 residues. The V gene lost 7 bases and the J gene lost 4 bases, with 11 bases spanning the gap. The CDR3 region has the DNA TGTGCCAGCACCAAACAGGGTTACGAGCAGTACTTC. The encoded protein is CASTKQGYEQYF.

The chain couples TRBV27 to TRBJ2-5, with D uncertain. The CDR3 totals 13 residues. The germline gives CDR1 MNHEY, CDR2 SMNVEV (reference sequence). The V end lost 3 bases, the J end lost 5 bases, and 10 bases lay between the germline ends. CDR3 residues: CASSLSRRETQYF. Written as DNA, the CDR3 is TGTGCCAGCAGTTTGAGCCGTCGGGAGACCCAGTACTTC.

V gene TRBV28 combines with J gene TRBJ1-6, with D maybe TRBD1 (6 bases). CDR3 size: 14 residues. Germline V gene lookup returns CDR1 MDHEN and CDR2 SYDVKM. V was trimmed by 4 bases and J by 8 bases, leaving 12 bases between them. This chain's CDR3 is CASSSTGFDSPLHF. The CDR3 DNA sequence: TGTGCCAGCAGTTCAACAGGGTTCGATTCACCCCTCCACTTT. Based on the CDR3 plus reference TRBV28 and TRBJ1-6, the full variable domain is DVKVTQSSRYLVKRTGEKVFLECVQDMDHENMFWYRQDPGLGLRLIYFSYDVKMKEKGDIPEGYSVSREKKERFSLILESASTNQTSMYLCASSSTGFDSPLHFGNGTRLTVT.

CDR3: CASSYGGLKISYNEQFF. The CDR3 coding sequence is TGTGCCAGCAGTTACGGCGGCCTGAAGATTTCCTACAATGAGCAGTTCTTC. The V call is TRBV6-2 or TRBV6-3, the J call TRBJ2-1; D is uncertain. The germline V gene has CDR1 MNHEY and CDR2 SVGEGT. This CDR3 is built from 17 residues. V lost 2 bases, J lost 1 base, and 15 bases lay in between.

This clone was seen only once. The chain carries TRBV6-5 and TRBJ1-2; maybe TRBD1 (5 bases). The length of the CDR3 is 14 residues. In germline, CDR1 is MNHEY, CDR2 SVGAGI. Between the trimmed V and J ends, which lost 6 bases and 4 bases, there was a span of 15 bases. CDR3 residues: CASRQLRDGYGYTF. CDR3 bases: TGTGCCAGCAGACAACTCCGGGACGGCTATGGCTACACCTTC.

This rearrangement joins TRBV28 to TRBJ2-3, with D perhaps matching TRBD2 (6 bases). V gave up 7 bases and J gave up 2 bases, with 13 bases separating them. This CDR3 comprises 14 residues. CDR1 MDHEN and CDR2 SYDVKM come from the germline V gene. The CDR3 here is CASIPWGDTDTQYF. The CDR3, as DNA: TGTGCCAGCATCCCTTGGGGGGACACAGATACGCAGTATTTT.

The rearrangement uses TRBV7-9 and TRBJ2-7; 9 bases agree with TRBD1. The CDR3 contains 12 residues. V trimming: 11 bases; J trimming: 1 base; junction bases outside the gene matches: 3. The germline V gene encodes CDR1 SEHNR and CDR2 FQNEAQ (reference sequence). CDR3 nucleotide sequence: TGTGCCTCGGGACAGGGTTCCTACGAGCAGTACTTC. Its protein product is CASGQGSYEQYF.

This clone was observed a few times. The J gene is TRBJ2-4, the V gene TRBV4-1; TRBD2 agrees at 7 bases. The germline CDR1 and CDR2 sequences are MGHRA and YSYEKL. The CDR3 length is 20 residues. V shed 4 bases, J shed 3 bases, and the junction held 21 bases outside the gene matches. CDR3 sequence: CASSLPNGGGPFFGKNIQYF. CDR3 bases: TGCGCCAGCAGCCTCCCAAACGGGGGAGGGCCTTTCTTTGGCAAAAACATTCAGTACTTC.

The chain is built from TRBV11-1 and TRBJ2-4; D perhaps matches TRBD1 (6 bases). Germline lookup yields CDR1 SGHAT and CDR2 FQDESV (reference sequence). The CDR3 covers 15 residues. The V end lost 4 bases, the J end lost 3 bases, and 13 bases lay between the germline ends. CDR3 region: CASSSRQGLKNIQYF. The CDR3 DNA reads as TGTGCCAGCAGCTCCAGGCAGGGGCTCAAAAACATTCAGTACTTC.

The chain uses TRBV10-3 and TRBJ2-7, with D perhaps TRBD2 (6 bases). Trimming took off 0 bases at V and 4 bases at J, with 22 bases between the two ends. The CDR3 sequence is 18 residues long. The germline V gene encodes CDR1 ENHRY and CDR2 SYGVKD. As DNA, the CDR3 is TGTGCCATCAGTGAGTCAATGGTAGGGCGGGGACGCCTATACGAGCAGTACTTC. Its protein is CAISESMVGRGRLYEQYF.

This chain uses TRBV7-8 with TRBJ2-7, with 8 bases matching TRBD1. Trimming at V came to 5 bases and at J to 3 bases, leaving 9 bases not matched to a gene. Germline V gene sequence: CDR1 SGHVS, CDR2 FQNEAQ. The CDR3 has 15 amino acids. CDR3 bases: TGTGCCAGCAGCAAAGGACAGGGTAGTGTCTACGAGCAGTACTTC. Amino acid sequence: CASSKGQGSVYEQYF. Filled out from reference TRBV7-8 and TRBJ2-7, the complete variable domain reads GAGVSQSPRYKVAKRGQDVALRCDPISGHVSLFWYQQALGQGPEFLTYFQNEAQLDKSGLPSDRFFAERPEGSVSTLKIQRTQQEDSAVYLCASSKGQGSVYEQYFGPGTRLTVT.

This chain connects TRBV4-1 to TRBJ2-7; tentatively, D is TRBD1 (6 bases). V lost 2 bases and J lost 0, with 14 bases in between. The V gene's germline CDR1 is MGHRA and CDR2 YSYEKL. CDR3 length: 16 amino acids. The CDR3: CASSQRLDRSSYEQYF. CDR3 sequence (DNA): TGCGCCAGCAGCCAACGCTTAGACAGGAGCTCCTACGAGCAGTACTTC.

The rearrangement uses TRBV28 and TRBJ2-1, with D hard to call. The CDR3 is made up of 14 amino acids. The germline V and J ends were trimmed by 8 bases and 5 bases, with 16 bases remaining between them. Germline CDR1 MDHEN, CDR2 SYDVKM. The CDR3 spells CASGGQVRHNEQFF. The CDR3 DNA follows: TGTGCCAGCGGCGGTCAGGTCCGGCACAATGAGCAGTTCTTC.

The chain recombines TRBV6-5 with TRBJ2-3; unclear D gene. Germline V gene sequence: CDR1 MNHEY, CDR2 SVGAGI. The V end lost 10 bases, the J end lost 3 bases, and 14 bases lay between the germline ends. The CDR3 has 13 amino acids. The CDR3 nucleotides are TGTGCCACCACGTGGGGTGAGACAGATACGCAGTATTTT. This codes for CATTWGETDTQYF.

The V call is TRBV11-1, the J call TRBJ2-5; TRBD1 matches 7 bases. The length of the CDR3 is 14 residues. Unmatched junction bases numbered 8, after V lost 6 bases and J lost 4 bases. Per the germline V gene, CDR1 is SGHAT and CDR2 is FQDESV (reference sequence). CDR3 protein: CASSPDRDAETQYF. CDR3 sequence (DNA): TGTGCCAGCAGTCCCGACAGGGATGCAGAGACCCAGTACTTC.

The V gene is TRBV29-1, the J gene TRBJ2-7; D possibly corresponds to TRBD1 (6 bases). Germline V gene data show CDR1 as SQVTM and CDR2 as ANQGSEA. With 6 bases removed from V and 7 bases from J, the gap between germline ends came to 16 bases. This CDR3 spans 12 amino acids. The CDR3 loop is CSVRTGLREQYF. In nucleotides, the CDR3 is TGCAGCGTCCGTACAGGGTTGCGAGAGCAGTACTTC.

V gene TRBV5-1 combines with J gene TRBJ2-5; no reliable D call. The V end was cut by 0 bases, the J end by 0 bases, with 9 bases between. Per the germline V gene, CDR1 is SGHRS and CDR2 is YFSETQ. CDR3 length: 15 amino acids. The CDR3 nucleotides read TGCGCCAGCAGCTTGGCCGAAAGGTACCAAGAGACCCAGTACTTC. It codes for CASSLAERYQETQYF.

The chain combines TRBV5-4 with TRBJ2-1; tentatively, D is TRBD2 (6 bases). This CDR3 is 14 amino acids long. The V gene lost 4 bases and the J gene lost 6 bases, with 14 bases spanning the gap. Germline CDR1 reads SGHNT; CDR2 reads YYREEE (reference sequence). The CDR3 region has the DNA TGTGCCAGCAGCCCCGGGAGCCTTATCAATGAGCAGTTCTTC. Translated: CASSPGSLINEQFF.

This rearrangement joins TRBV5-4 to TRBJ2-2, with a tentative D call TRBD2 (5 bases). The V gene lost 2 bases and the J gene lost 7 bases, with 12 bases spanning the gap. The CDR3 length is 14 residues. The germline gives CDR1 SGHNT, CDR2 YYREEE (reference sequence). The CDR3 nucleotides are TGTGCCAGCAGCTTCGGGAAGCAGGTCGGGGAGCTGTTTTTT. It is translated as CASSFGKQVGELFF.

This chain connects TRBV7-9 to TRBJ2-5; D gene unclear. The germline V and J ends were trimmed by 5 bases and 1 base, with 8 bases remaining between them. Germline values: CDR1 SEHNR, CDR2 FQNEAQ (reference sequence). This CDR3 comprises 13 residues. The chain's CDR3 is CASSAPAQETQYF. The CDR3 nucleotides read TGTGCCAGCAGCGCCCCTGCCCAAGAGACCCAGTACTTC. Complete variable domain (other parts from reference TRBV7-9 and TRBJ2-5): DTGVSQNPRHKITKRGQNVTFRCDPISEHNRLYWYRQTLGQGPEFLTYFQNEAQLEKSRLLSDRFSAERPKGSFSTLEIQRTEQGDSAMYLCASSAPAQETQYFGPGTRLLVL.

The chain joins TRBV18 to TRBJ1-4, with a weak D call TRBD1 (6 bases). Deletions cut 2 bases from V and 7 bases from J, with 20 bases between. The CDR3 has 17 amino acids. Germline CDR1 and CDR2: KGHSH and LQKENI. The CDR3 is CASSPKSTGRFGEKLFF. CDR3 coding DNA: TGTGCCAGCTCACCAAAGAGCACAGGGAGGTTTGGTGAAAAACTGTTTTTT.

CDR3 loop: CASSLSPIGQDTYEQYF. In nucleotides, the CDR3 is TGTGCCAGCAGTTTATCCCCAATCGGACAGGACACCTACGAGCAGTACTTC. This chain connects TRBV28 to TRBJ2-7; TRBD1 agrees at 7 bases. The length of the CDR3 is 17 residues. Germline trimming cut 1 base from V and 2 bases from J; bases unmatched to any gene: 11. Germline-derived CDR1 and CDR2 are MDHEN and SYDVKM. The full variable domain, rest sourced from reference TRBV28 and TRBJ2-7, is DVKVTQSSRYLVKRTGEKVFLECVQDMDHENMFWYRQDPGLGLRLIYFSYDVKMKEKGDIPEGYSVSREKKERFSLILESASTNQTSMYLCASSLSPIGQDTYEQYFGPGTRLTVT.

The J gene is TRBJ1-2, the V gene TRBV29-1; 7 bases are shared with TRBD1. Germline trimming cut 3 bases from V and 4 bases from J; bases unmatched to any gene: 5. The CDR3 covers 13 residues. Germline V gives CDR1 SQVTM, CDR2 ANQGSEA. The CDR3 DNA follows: TGCAGCGTTGACCTGGACAGGTCCTATGGCTACACCTTC. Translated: CSVDLDRSYGYTF.

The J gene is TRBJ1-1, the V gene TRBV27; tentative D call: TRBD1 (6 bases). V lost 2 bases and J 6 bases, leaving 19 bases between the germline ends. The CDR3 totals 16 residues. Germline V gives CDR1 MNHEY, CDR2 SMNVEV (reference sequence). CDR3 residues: CASSLRGAQGGSEAFF. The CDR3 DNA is TGTGCCAGCAGTTTAAGGGGGGCGCAAGGTGGATCTGAAGCTTTCTTT.

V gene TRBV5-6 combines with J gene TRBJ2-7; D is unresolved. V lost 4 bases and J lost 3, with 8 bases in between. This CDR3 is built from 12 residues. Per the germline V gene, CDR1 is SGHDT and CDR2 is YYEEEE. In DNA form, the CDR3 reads TGTGCCAGCAGCAGGTTGGGCTACGAGCAGTACTTC. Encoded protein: CASSRLGYEQYF. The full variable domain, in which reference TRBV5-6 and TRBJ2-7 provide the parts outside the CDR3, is DAGVTQSPTHLIKTRGQQVTLRCSPKSGHDTVSWYQQALGQGPQFIFQYYEEEERQRGNFPDRFSGHQFPNYSSELNVNALLLGDSALYLCASSRLGYEQYFGPGTRLTVT.